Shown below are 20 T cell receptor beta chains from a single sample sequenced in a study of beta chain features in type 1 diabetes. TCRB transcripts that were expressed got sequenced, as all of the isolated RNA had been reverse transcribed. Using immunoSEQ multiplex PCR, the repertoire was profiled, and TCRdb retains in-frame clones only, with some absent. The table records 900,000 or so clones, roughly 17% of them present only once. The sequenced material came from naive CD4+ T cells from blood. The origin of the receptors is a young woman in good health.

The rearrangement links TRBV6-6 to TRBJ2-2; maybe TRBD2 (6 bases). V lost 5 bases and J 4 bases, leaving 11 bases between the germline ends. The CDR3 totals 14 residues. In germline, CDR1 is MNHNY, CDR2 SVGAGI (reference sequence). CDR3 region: CASSLASGTGELFF. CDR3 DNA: TGTGCCAGCAGTCTAGCGTCGGGCACCGGGGAGCTGTTTTTT.

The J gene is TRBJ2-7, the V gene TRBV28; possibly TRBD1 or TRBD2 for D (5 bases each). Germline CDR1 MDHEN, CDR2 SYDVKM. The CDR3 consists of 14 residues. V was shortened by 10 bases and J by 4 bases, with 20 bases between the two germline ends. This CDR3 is CAIRPQSGGYEQYF. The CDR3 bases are TGTGCCATCAGACCTCAAAGTGGGGGTTACGAGCAGTACTTC.

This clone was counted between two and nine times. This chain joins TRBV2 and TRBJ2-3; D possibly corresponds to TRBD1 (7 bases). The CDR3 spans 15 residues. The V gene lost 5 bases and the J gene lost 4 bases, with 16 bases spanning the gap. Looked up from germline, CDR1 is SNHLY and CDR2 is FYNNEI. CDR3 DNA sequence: TGTGCCAGCAGTCGGGACAGCCCGGGGGCAGATACGCAGTATTTT. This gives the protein CASSRDSPGADTQYF.

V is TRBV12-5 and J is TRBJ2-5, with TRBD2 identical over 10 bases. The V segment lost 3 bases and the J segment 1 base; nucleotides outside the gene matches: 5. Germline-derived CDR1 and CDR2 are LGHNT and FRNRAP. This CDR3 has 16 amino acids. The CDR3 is CASGLGTSGTQETQYF. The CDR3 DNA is TGTGCTAGTGGTTTAGGTACTAGCGGGACCCAAGAGACCCAGTACTTC.

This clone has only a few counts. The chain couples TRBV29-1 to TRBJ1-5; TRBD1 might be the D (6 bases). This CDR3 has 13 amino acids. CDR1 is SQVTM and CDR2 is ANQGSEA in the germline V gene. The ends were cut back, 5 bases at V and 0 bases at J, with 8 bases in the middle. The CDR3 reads CSVRGDSNQPQHF. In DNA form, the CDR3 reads TGCAGCGTTAGGGGGGATAGCAATCAGCCCCAGCATTTT.

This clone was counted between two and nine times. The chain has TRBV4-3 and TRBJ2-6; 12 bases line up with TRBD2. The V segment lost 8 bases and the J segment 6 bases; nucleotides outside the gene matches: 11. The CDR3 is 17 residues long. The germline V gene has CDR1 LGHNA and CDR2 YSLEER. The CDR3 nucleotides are TGCGCCAGCGAACCGACTAGCGGGAGTTATGTGGCCAACGTCCTGACTTTC. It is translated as CASEPTSGSYVANVLTF.

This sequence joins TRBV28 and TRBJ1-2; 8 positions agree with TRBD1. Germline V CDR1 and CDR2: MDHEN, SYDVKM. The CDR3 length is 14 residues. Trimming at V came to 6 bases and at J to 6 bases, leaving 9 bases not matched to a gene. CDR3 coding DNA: TGTGCCAGCAGATACGACAGGGGAGTACATGGCTACACCTTC. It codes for CASRYDRGVHGYTF.

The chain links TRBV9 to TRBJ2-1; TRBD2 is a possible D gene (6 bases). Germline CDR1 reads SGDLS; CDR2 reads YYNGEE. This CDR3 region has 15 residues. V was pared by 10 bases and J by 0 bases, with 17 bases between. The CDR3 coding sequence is TGTGCCGGAGAAGGGACTCCCAGCTCCTACAATGAGCAGTTCTTC. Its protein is CAGEGTPSSYNEQFF.

Here the CDR3 reads CASSLIAAYEQYF. CDR3 nucleotide sequence: TGTGCCAGCAGCTTAATCGCGGCCTACGAGCAGTACTTC. V is TRBV11-2 and J is TRBJ2-7; no reliable D call. Germline CDR1 and CDR2: SGHAT and FQNNGV. Trimming took 2 bases from V and 2 from J, leaving 7 bases between them. This CDR3 spans 13 amino acids.

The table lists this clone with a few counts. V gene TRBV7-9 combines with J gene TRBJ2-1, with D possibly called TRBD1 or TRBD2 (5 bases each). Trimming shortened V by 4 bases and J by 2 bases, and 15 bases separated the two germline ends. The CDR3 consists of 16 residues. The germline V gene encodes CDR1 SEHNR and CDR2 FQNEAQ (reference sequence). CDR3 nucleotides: TGTGCCAGCAGCTCTTGGACCGGGACCGCCTACAATGAGCAGTTCTTC. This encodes CASSSWTGTAYNEQFF.

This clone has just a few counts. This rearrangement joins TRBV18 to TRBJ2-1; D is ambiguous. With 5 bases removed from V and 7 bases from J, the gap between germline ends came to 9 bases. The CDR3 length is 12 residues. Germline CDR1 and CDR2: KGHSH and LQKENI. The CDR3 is CASSSSVNEQFF. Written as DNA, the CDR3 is TGTGCCAGCTCATCGTCGGTGAATGAGCAGTTCTTC. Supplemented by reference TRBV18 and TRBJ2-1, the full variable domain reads NAGVMQNPRHLVRRRGQEARLRCSPMKGHSHVYWYRQLPEEGLKFMVYLQKENIIDESGMPKERFSAEFPKEGPSILRIQQVVRGDSAAYFCASSSSVNEQFFGPGTRLTVL.

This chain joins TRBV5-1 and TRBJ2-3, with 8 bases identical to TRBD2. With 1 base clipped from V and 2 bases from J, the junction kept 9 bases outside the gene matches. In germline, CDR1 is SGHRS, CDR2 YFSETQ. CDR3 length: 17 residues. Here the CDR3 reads CASSLYGRAATTDTQYF. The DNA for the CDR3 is TGCGCCAGCAGCTTGTACGGGAGGGCCGCTACCACAGATACGCAGTATTTT.

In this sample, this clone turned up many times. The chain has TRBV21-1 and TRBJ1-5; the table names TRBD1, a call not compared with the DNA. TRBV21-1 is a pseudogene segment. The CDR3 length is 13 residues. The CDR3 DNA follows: TGTGCCAGCACCGGACAGCCCAATCAGCCCCAGCATTTT. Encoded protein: CASTGQPNQPQHF.

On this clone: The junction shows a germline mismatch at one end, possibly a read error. This chain's CDR3 is CASTRLAGTIYSEQFF. The DNA of the CDR3 is TGTGCCAGCACAAGACTAGCGGGGACGATCTACAGTGAGCAGTTCTTC. The genes are TRBV7-2 and TRBJ2-1; 11 nucleotides align to TRBD2. This CDR3 contains 16 residues. Germline V gene lookup returns CDR1 SGHTA and CDR2 FQGNSA.

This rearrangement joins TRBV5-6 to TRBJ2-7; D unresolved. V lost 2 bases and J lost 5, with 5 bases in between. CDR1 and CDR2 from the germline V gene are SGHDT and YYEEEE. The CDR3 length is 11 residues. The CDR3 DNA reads TGTGCCAGCAGCTTATTTAACGAGCAGTACTTC. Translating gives CASSLFNEQYF.

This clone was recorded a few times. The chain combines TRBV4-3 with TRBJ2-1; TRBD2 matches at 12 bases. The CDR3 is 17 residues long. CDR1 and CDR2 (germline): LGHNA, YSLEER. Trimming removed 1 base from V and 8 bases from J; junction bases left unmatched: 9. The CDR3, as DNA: TGCGCCAGCAGCCAAGTATCTAGCGGGAGGGCCAAAGATGAGCAGTTCTTC. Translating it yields CASSQVSSGRAKDEQFF.

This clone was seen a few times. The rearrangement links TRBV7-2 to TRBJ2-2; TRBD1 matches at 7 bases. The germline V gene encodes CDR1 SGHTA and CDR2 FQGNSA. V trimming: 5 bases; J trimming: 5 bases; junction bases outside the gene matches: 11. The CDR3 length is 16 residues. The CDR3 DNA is TGTGCCAGCAGCGCGACAGGGTTCCATCAAACCGGGGAGCTGTTTTTT. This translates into CASSATGFHQTGELFF.

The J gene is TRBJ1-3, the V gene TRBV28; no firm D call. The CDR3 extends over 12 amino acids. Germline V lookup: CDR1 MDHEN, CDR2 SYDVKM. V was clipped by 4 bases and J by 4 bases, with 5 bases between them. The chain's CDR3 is CASSSQGNTIYF. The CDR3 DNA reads TGTGCCAGCAGTTCGCAGGGAAACACCATATATTTT.

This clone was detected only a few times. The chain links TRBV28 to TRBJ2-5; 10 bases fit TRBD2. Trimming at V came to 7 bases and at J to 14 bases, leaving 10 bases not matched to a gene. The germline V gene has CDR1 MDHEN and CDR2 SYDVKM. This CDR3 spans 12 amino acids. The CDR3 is CASNELSGRPYF. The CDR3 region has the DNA TGTGCCAGCAACGAGCTTAGCGGGAGGCCCTACTTC.

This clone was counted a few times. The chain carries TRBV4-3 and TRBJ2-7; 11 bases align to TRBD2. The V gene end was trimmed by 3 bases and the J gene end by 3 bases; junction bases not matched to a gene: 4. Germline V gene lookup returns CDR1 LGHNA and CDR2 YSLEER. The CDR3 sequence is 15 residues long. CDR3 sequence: CASSQSGLAVYEQYF. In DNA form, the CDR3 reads TGCGCCAGCAGCCAGTCGGGACTAGCGGTCTACGAGCAGTACTTC.